This T cell receptor (beta chain) was captured in a study of spatial heterogeneity in lung cancer. The length of the CDR3 is 12 residues. The V gene's germline CDR1 is SQVTM and CDR2 ANQGSEA. The V and J ends lost 5 bases and 3 bases respectively, with 11 bases between them. Noted time point: blood at routine non-recurrence follow-up after resection. Sequencing of whole RNA from tumor, nontumor lung or frozen PBMC involved no sorting. This clonotype is judged medium-sized. TCRdb reprocessed the 5' RACE reads with MiXCR, giving one entry per CDR3 protein. The sample contains about 46,000 distinct CDR3 sequences, over 9.5% of which appear only once.

The V and J genes are TRBV29-1 and TRBJ2-7; the D gene is possibly TRBD1 (5 bases). This TCR was sampled from a male donor with early-stage non-small cell lung cancer. Sample: PBMCs, taken at follow-up. This CDR3 is CSVQGPYYEQYF. Here the CDR3 DNA reads TGCAGCGTTCAGGGTCCTTACTACGAGCAGTACTTC.